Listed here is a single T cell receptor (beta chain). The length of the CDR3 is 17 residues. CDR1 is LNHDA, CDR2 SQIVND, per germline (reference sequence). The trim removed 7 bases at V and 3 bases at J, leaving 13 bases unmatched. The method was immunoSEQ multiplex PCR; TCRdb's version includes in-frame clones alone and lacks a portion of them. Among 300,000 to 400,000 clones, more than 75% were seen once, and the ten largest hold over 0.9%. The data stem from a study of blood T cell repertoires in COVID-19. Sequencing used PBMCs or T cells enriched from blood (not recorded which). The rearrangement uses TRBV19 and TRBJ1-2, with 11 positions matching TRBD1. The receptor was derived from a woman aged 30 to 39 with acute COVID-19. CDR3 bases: TGTGCCAGTATTCCACGGGACAGGGGGGCTTCCCACTATGGCTACACCTTC. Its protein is CASIPRDRGASHYGYTF. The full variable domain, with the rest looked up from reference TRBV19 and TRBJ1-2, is DGGITQSPKYLFRKEGQNVTLSCEQNLNHDAMYWYRQDPGQGLRLIYYSQIVNDFQKGDIAEGYSVSREKKESFPLTVTSAQKNPTAFYLCASIPRDRGASHYGYTFGSGTRLTVV.